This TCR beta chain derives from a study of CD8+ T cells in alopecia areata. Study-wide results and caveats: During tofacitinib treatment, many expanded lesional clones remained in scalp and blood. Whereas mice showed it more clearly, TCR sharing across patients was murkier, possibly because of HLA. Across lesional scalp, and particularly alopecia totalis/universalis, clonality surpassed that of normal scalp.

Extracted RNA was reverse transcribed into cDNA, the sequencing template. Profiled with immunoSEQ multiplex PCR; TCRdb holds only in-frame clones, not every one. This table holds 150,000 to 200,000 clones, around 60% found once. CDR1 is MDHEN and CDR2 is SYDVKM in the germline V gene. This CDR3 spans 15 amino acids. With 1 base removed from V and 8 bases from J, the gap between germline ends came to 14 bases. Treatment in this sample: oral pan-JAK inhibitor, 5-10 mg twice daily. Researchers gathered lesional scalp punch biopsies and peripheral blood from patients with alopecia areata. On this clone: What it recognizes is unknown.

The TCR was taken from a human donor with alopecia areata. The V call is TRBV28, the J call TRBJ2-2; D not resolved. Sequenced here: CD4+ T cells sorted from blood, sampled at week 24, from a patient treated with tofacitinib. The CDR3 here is CASSLSAIFAGELFF. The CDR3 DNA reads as TGTGCCAGCAGTTTATCGGCAATTTTTGCGGGGGAGCTGTTTTTT.